These 28 T cell receptor beta chains share one sample of origin, sequenced in a study of blood T cell repertoires in COVID-19. Using immunoSEQ multiplex PCR, the repertoire was profiled, and TCRdb retains in-frame clones only, with some absent. The sample consists of some 300,000 clones, about 87% of them appearing once. Sequencing used peripheral blood. The receptors come from a man in his sixties or seventies with acute or convalescent COVID-19.

The chain carries TRBV19 and TRBJ2-7, with TRBD2 identical over 7 bases. The CDR3 sequence is 14 residues long. V lost 5 bases, J lost 1 base, and 5 bases stayed unmatched. The germline CDR1 and CDR2 sequences are LNHDA and SQIVND (reference sequence). CDR3 nucleotides: TGTGCCAGTAGTGGCCCGGGGGGATCCTACGAGCAGTACTTC. Protein sequence: CASSGPGGSYEQYF.

The chain carries TRBV5-6 and TRBJ2-5; possibly TRBD2 for D (5 bases). V lost 3 bases and J lost 4, with 19 bases in between. This CDR3 comprises 16 residues. The germline CDR1 and CDR2 sequences are SGHDT and YYEEEE. The CDR3 sequence is CASSYGKGDVRETQYF. The DNA of the CDR3 is TGTGCCAGCAGCTACGGGAAGGGTGACGTCCGAGAGACCCAGTACTTC.

V gene TRBV4-1 combines with J gene TRBJ2-1; the D gene is possibly TRBD2 (6 bases). The germline CDR1 and CDR2 sequences are MGHRA and YSYEKL. The CDR3 is made up of 18 amino acids. V dropped 0 bases and J dropped 1 base, with 16 bases sitting between them. Here the CDR3 DNA reads TGCGCCAGCAGCCAAGAAAGACTAGGAACGAAATCCTACAATGAGCAGTTCTTC. This sequence encodes CASSQERLGTKSYNEQFF.

V usage is TRBV5-1 and J usage is TRBJ2-3; a possible D gene is TRBD1 (7 bases). Trimming left V 2 bases short and J 6 bases short, with 25 bases between. The CDR3 runs to 18 residues. The germline CDR1 and CDR2 sequences are SGHRS and YFSETQ. CDR3 amino acids: CASSFSPGRGADWDTQYF. The CDR3 nucleotides read TGCGCCAGCAGCTTTTCCCCCGGCAGGGGGGCTGATTGGGATACGCAGTATTTT.

This chain uses TRBV30 with TRBJ1-3; D perhaps matches TRBD1 (5 bases). Germline CDR1 reads GTSNPN; CDR2 reads SVGIG (reference sequence). Trimming cost V 4 bases and J 8 bases, with 9 bases left between them. There are 11 residues in the CDR3. Written as DNA, the CDR3 is TGTGCCTGGACCAAGACAGACACCATATATTTT. Its translation is CAWTKTDTIYF.

The chain employs TRBV7-3 and TRBJ2-5; D possibly corresponds to TRBD2 (5 bases). This CDR3 region has 13 residues. The V end was cut by 0 bases, the J end by 5 bases, with 7 bases between. CDR1 is SGHTA, CDR2 FQGTGA, per germline. The CDR3 DNA reads as TGTGCCAGCAGCTTAACGAGAGGGGAGACCCAGTACTTC. The encoded protein is CASSLTRGETQYF. The full variable domain, rest sourced from reference TRBV7-3 and TRBJ2-5, is GAGVSQTPSNKVTEKGKYVELRCDPISGHTALYWYRQSLGQGPEFLIYFQGTGAADDSGLPNDRFFAVRPEGSVSTLKIQRTERGDSAVYLCASSLTRGETQYFGPGTRLLVL.

V is TRBV3-1 (or the pseudogene TRBV3-2) and J is TRBJ2-1; the match to TRBD2 covers 11 bases. The CDR3 is 15 amino acids. The V and J ends lost 1 base and 9 bases, in that order; junction bases with no gene match: 5. Germline values: CDR1 LGHDT, CDR2 YNNKEL (reference sequence). CDR3 residues: CASSQGLAGGREQFF. In DNA form, the CDR3 reads TGTGCCAGCAGCCAAGGGCTAGCGGGGGGTCGTGAGCAGTTCTTC.

This rearrangement joins TRBV5-1 to TRBJ2-1; TRBD2 agrees at 10 bases. Germline-derived CDR1 and CDR2 are SGHRS and YFSETQ. Trimming removed 0 bases from V and 6 bases from J; junction bases left unmatched: 12. The CDR3 length is 18 residues. CDR3 loop: CASSLETSGPRTLNEQFF. CDR3 nucleotides: TGCGCCAGCAGCTTGGAGACTAGCGGGCCTCGGACCCTCAATGAGCAGTTCTTC.

This chain joins TRBV28 and TRBJ2-7; D remains ambiguous. This CDR3 is 13 amino acids long. Deletions cut 3 bases from V and 2 bases from J, with 8 bases between. Germline-derived CDR1 and CDR2 are MDHEN and SYDVKM. CDR3 nucleotide sequence: TGTGCCAGCAGTTTCAGTACACCCTACGAGCAGTACTTC. Protein sequence: CASSFSTPYEQYF.

In this sample, this clone turned up once. This chain links TRBV27 with TRBJ2-5, with 7 bases fitting TRBD1. The junction had 8 bases not matched to a gene; V was cut back by 0 bases and J by 4 bases. CDR3 length: 16 residues. The germline V gene has CDR1 MNHEY and CDR2 SMNVEV (reference sequence). CDR3 nucleotide sequence: TGTGCCAGCAGTTTATCTGGGGTGACAGGGCGAGAGACCCAGTACTTC. Encoded protein: CASSLSGVTGRETQYF.

The chain combines TRBV6-5 with TRBJ2-2; D gene unclear. V was pared by 0 bases and J by 4 bases, with 12 bases between. Germline V gives CDR1 MNHEY, CDR2 SVGAGI. The CDR3 has 16 residues. The CDR3 DNA follows: TGTGCCAGCAGTTACTCGAGGCCAGCGAGCACCGGGGAGCTGTTTTTT. As protein: CASSYSRPASTGELFF.

The J gene is TRBJ2-7, the V gene TRBV6-2 or TRBV6-3; 7 bases are shared with TRBD1. J was trimmed by 3 bases and V by 2 bases; bases with no gene match: 7. The CDR3 is 15 amino acids. CDR1 and CDR2 from the germline V gene are MNHEY and SVGEGT. The CDR3 DNA reads TGTGCCAGCAGTTACACGACAGGGCAAAGCTACGAGCAGTACTTC. As protein: CASSYTTGQSYEQYF.

This chain uses TRBV11-3 with TRBJ1-5; 11 nucleotides match TRBD1. Germline CDR1 and CDR2: SGHNT and YENEEA. This CDR3 has 17 residues. The junction had 7 bases not matched to a gene; V was cut back by 2 bases and J by 4 bases. CDR3 residues: CASSLFQDRGRNQPQHF. CDR3 DNA sequence: TGTGCCAGCAGCTTATTTCAGGACAGGGGGCGGAATCAGCCCCAGCATTTT.

This CDR3 is CASSYSAVAKNIQYF. For the CDR3, the DNA is TGTGCCAGCAGTTACTCGGCGGTAGCCAAAAACATTCAGTACTTC. The chain combines TRBV6-5 with TRBJ2-4; D unresolved. CDR3 size: 15 residues. V was shortened by 0 bases and J by 0 bases, with 6 bases between the two germline ends. Germline assignment: CDR1 MNHEY and CDR2 SVGAGI.

J is TRBJ2-3 and V is TRBV7-9, with TRBD1 matching over 10 bases. Trimming cost V 0 bases and J 3 bases; bases outside gene matches: 9. CDR1 and CDR2 (germline): SEHNR, FQNEAQ (reference sequence). The CDR3 covers 18 residues. The CDR3 DNA sequence: TGTGCCAGCAGCTTAGCGACGTCCGGGACAGGGGCAACAGATACGCAGTATTTT. Protein product: CASSLATSGTGATDTQYF. The full variable domain, rest sourced from reference TRBV7-9 and TRBJ2-3, is DTGVSQNPRHKITKRGQNVTFRCDPISEHNRLYWYRQTLGQGPEFLTYFQNEAQLEKSRLLSDRFSAERPKGSFSTLEIQRTEQGDSAMYLCASSLATSGTGATDTQYFGPGTRLTVL.

The chain links TRBV28 to TRBJ2-7; tentatively, D is TRBD2 (5 bases). V was shortened by 6 bases and J by 3 bases, with 15 bases between the two germline ends. Germline CDR1 and CDR2: MDHEN and SYDVKM. This CDR3 spans 14 amino acids. The CDR3 DNA reads TGTGCCAGCAGCCCGAGGGCCTTGGGCTACGAGCAGTACTTC. It encodes CASSPRALGYEQYF.

The chain employs TRBV15 and TRBJ2-3; D perhaps matches TRBD2 (6 bases). This CDR3 comprises 15 residues. V lost 5 bases and J 0 bases, leaving 12 bases between the germline ends. CDR1 is LNHNV and CDR2 is YYDKDF in the germline V gene (reference sequence). This chain's CDR3 is CATSGTGASTDTQYF. DNA of the CDR3: TGTGCCACCAGCGGGACTGGGGCGAGCACAGATACGCAGTATTTT.

J is TRBJ2-1 and V is TRBV4-2; 9 nucleotides match TRBD2. The J segment lost 6 bases and the V segment lost 0 bases, leaving 9 bases of the junction unmatched. Germline values: CDR1 LGHNA, CDR2 YNFKEQ. The CDR3 has 17 amino acids. CDR3 sequence: CASSQDPGRGGFNEQFF. CDR3 in DNA: TGTGCCAGCAGCCAAGATCCGGGGCGGGGGGGTTTCAATGAGCAGTTCTTC.

The J gene is TRBJ2-3, the V gene TRBV29-1, with 7 bases fitting TRBD1. The CDR3 sequence is 13 residues long. V shed 7 bases, J shed 3 bases, and the junction held 7 bases outside the gene matches. Germline V gene data show CDR1 as SQVTM and CDR2 as ANQGSEA. CDR3 sequence reads: CSGTRGPTDTQYF. For the CDR3, the DNA is TGCAGCGGAACTAGGGGGCCTACAGATACGCAGTATTTT.

The CDR3 region is CASSHGGDTGELFF. CDR3 nucleotide sequence: TGCGCCAGCAGCCATGGGGGGGACACCGGGGAGCTGTTTTTT. This chain links TRBV5-1 with TRBJ2-2, with 7 bases matching TRBD2. V trimming: 4 bases; J trimming: 3 bases; junction bases outside the gene matches: 3. This CDR3 comprises 14 residues. The germline CDR1 and CDR2 sequences are SGHRS and YFSETQ.

This clone was seen at least ten times. This sequence joins TRBV27 and TRBJ1-1; no definite D call. This CDR3 is 16 amino acids long. The V and J ends lost 6 bases and 4 bases respectively, with 21 bases between them. Germline V gene lookup returns CDR1 MNHEY and CDR2 SMNVEV (reference sequence). CDR3 DNA sequence: TGTGCCAGCAGGGGAGGGCGCGAGGCCTTGGGCACTGAAGCTTTCTTT. Translation: CASRGGREALGTEAFF.

A single count supports this clone. This rearrangement joins TRBV4-2 to TRBJ2-3, with 11 bases that match TRBD2. Trimming took 0 bases from V and 5 from J; bases not matched to a gene: 13. The length of the CDR3 is 19 residues. Germline V gene data show CDR1 as LGHNA and CDR2 as YNFKEQ. Written as DNA, the CDR3 is TGTGCCAGCAGCCAAGATTGGGGGTTAGCGGGAGGGCTGAAAGATACGCAGTATTTT. Protein product: CASSQDWGLAGGLKDTQYF.

The chain links TRBV5-4 to TRBJ2-1; TRBD2 matches at 9 bases. Germline CDR1 is SGHNT and CDR2 is YYREEE (reference sequence). V shed 4 bases, J shed 0 bases, and the junction held 17 bases outside the gene matches. CDR3 length: 20 amino acids. This chain's CDR3 is CASSAPGLAILGLSYNEQFF. In DNA form, the CDR3 reads TGTGCCAGCAGCGCGCCGGGACTAGCAATTCTAGGTCTCTCCTACAATGAGCAGTTCTTC.

The chain combines TRBV6-6 with TRBJ1-5; tentatively, D is TRBD1 (5 bases). The germline V gene encodes CDR1 MNHNY and CDR2 SVGAGI (reference sequence). The V end was cut by 2 bases, the J end by 7 bases, with 12 bases between. This CDR3 has 14 amino acids. The CDR3, as DNA: TGTGCCAGCAGTTACGGTCCCGGGGGGCAGCCCCAGCATTTT. Residues: CASSYGPGGQPQHF.

The genes are TRBV7-8 and TRBJ1-5, with 10 bases aligning to TRBD1. CDR3 length: 15 residues. Germline V gene lookup returns CDR1 SGHVS and CDR2 FQNEAQ. V gave up 4 bases and J gave up 2 bases; unmatched junction bases: 2. This chain's CDR3 is CASSWTGGGNQPQHF. CDR3 DNA sequence: TGTGCCAGCAGCTGGACAGGGGGAGGCAATCAGCCCCAGCATTTT. The full variable domain, with the rest looked up from reference TRBV7-8 and TRBJ1-5, is GAGVSQSPRYKVAKRGQDVALRCDPISGHVSLFWYQQALGQGPEFLTYFQNEAQLDKSGLPSDRFFAERPEGSVSTLKIQRTQQEDSAVYLCASSWTGGGNQPQHFGDGTRLSIL.

The chain couples TRBV20-1 to TRBJ2-1; D is undetermined. V was shortened by 3 bases and J by 3 bases, with 9 bases between the two germline ends. The V gene's germline CDR1 is DFQATT and CDR2 SNEGSKA (reference sequence). There are 13 residues in the CDR3. CDR3 nucleotide sequence: TGCAGTGCTAGTCCAACTTTCTACAATGAGCAGTTCTTC. It specifies CSASPTFYNEQFF.

The rearrangement joins TRBV5-6 to TRBJ2-7; 8 bases match TRBD2. CDR3 length equals 19 residues. CDR1 and CDR2 (germline): SGHDT, YYEEEE. V lost 4 bases and J lost 10; bases outside the gene matches: 28. Written as DNA, the CDR3 is TGTGCCAGCAGCCCCCGGGACTGGGACACCAGGGCGAGAGCGGGGGTACAGTACTTC. Translated, it gives CASSPRDWDTRARAGVQYF.

The rearrangement uses TRBV28 and TRBJ2-2, with 12 nucleotides matching TRBD2. The CDR3 length is 16 residues. The V gene end was trimmed by 7 bases and the J gene end by 7 bases; junction bases not matched to a gene: 10. Germline V gene data show CDR1 as MDHEN and CDR2 as SYDVKM. CDR3 DNA sequence: TGTGCCAGCACCGTGACTAGCGGGAGATTCGGCGGGGAGCTGTTTTTT. Translated, it gives CASTVTSGRFGGELFF.